Sequencing of this T cell receptor (beta chain) was carried out in a study of blood T cell repertoires in COVID-19. Study-wide background: Sample material is recorded as cDNA or gDNA derived from T cells, B-cell-depleted T cells, or PBMCs.

The repertoire was sequenced with immunoSEQ multiplex PCR; TCRdb's copy has only in-frame clones and lacks some. The table includes 150,000 to 200,000 clones, approximately 89% detected once. The clonotype comes from a man aged 40-55 years with active or convalescent COVID-19. Sequenced material: peripheral blood.

CDR3 sequence reads: CASSQDGQGADYGYTF. For the CDR3, the DNA is TGCGCCAGCAGCCAAGATGGGCAGGGGGCCGACTATGGCTACACCTTC. The chain has TRBV4-3 and TRBJ1-2; TRBD1 matches 8 bases. The CDR3 runs 16 residues. V shed 0 bases, J shed 3 bases, and the junction held 6 bases outside the gene matches. Germline CDR1 LGHNA, CDR2 YSLEER.